The T cell receptor beta chain described here comes from a study of blood T cell repertoires in COVID-19. Overall study context: The United States, Italy and Spain provided the acute and convalescent COVID-19 samples. In each case, the material was cDNA or gDNA derived from T cells, B-cell-depleted T cells, or PBMCs.

The protocol was immunoSEQ multiplex PCR, while the TCRdb copy is restricted to in-frame clones and leaves out a portion. The sample has approximately 240,000 clones; more than 80% are singletons. Trimming shortened V by 7 bases and J by 6 bases, and 10 bases separated the two germline ends. Germline assignment: CDR1 MDHEN and CDR2 SYDVKM. This CDR3 comprises 12 residues. Those who participated ranged in age from roughly 18 to 90 years and resided in about two dozen US areas. The sequenced sample was PBMCs or T cells enriched from blood (not recorded which). The chain is built from TRBV28 and TRBJ1-5, with unresolved D. The sequence was collected from a young woman in a cohort exposed to, infected with or recovered from COVID-19 (not recorded which). The DNA for the CDR3 is TGTGCCAGCACCTTCCGCGGTCAGCCCCAGCATTTT. Protein sequence: CASTFRGQPQHF.